Presented here are 8 T cell receptor beta chains from one specimen sequenced in a study of shared clonotypes between healthy human individuals (TCRdb year 2020). The library was produced with the immunoSEQ multiplex PCR assay. The table was pulled from immuneACCESS by TCRdb, which kept in-frame rearrangements only. Such tables lose some clones; where checked, under half of the loss comes from unresolved V genes, and the rest has no known cause. The sample table records hundreds of thousands of clones; about 96% of these occur just once. The ten largest clonotypes hold around 0.3% of the sample. The sample taken for sequencing was memory CD8+ T cells sorted from blood. This specimen's cell subset or site label, per the study, means: CD45RO+ cells pooled with CCR7-negative TemRA cells. The receptors were sampled from a man aged 30-40 years in good health.

The V gene is TRBV18, the J gene TRBJ1-4; D gene uncertain. The V and J ends lost 8 bases and 8 bases respectively, with 21 bases between them. Per germline, CDR1 KGHSH and CDR2 LQKENI. There are 15 residues in the CDR3. The CDR3 sequence: CASTTLGGRAEKLFF. CDR3 DNA: TGTGCCAGCACTACTCTGGGAGGGAGAGCGGAAAAACTGTTTTTT. The entire variable domain, with the rest obtained from reference TRBV18 and TRBJ1-4, is as follows: NAGVMQNPRHLVRRRGQEARLRCSPMKGHSHVYWYRQLPEEGLKFMVYLQKENIIDESGMPKERFSAEFPKEGPSILRIQQVVRGDSAAYFCASTTLGGRAEKLFFGSGTQLSVL.

The chain joins TRBV18 to TRBJ1-3, with D perhaps matching TRBD1 (5 bases). Germline V gene data show CDR1 as KGHSH and CDR2 as LQKENI. This CDR3 has 15 residues. Between the trimmed V and J ends, which lost 2 bases and 0 bases, there was a span of 8 bases. The CDR3 nucleotides are TGTGCCAGCTCACCAGTGGACAACTCTGGAAACACCATATATTTT. It encodes CASSPVDNSGNTIYF. Looking up the rest from reference TRBV18 and TRBJ1-3 gives the full variable domain: NAGVMQNPRHLVRRRGQEARLRCSPMKGHSHVYWYRQLPEEGLKFMVYLQKENIIDESGMPKERFSAEFPKEGPSILRIQQVVRGDSAAYFCASSPVDNSGNTIYFGEGSWLTVV.

This sequence joins TRBV9 and TRBJ2-2; the D is unclear. Trimming cost V 0 bases and J 5 bases, with 5 bases left between them. CDR1 and CDR2 from the germline V gene are SGDLS and YYNGEE. CDR3 length: 13 residues. DNA of the CDR3: TGTGCCAGCAGCGTAGACACGACCGGGGAGCTGTTTTTT. Amino acid sequence: CASSVDTTGELFF.

The chain employs TRBV6-5 and TRBJ1-2; maybe TRBD1 (6 bases). This CDR3 is built from 12 residues. Looked up from germline, CDR1 is MNHEY and CDR2 is SVGAGI. The ends were cut back, 4 bases at V and 12 bases at J, with 15 bases in the middle. This CDR3 reads CASSFRGTSNTF. The DNA of the CDR3 is TGTGCCAGCAGTTTCCGCGGGACATCCAACACCTTC.

The V gene is TRBV2, the J gene TRBJ2-1; 13 positions match TRBD2. The J segment lost 5 bases and the V segment lost 10 bases, leaving 5 bases of the junction unmatched. The CDR3 has 14 residues. The germline gives CDR1 SNHLY, CDR2 FYNNEI. The CDR3 loop is CATTGTSGNNEQFF. The CDR3 DNA reads as TGTGCCACGACCGGGACTAGCGGGAACAATGAGCAGTTCTTC.

The V gene is TRBV28, the J gene TRBJ1-5, with D possibly being TRBD1 (5 bases). Germline CDR1 is MDHEN and CDR2 is SYDVKM. The length of the CDR3 is 16 residues. V lost 2 bases to trimming and J lost 3 bases, with 14 bases between them. The DNA for the CDR3 is TGTGCCAGCAGTTTAGGCCGACAGAACCTCAATCAGCCCCAGCATTTT. Translation gives CASSLGRQNLNQPQHF.

This rearrangement joins TRBV5-8 to TRBJ1-1, with TRBD1 identical over 7 bases. The length of the CDR3 is 17 residues. Germline V lookup: CDR1 SGHTS, CDR2 YDEGEE. V was pared by 2 bases and J by 3 bases, with 13 bases of the junction left unmatched. The DNA for the CDR3 is TGTGCCAGCAGCTTCCGGGACAGAGGGTCAGTGGACACTGAAGCTTTCTTT. This encodes CASSFRDRGSVDTEAFF.

The rearrangement links TRBV28 to TRBJ2-1; 8 positions agree with TRBD2. The V segment lost 5 bases and the J segment 6 bases; nucleotides outside the gene matches: 15. The CDR3 length is 17 residues. Germline values: CDR1 MDHEN, CDR2 SYDVKM. This CDR3 is CASSTAGVWGNTNEQFF. For the CDR3, the DNA is TGTGCCAGCAGTACAGCGGGAGTGTGGGGGAATACCAATGAGCAGTTCTTC.